This TCR beta chain originates from a study of tumor-infiltrating lymphocytes in primary liver carcinoma. On this clonotype itself: The junction does not match germline at one end; this may be a read error.

The CDR3 runs 14 residues. Germline V gene sequence: CDR1 ENHRY, CDR2 SYGVKD. Unsorted bulk tissue of about 19-31 mg yielded co-extracted RNA and DNA. Starting material of 500 ng total RNA yielded TCR beta cDNA via a constant-region primer. Three nested multiplex PCR rounds, a slightly modified ARM-PCR, produced the libraries for TCR beta. Both of the initial two PCR rounds ran for approximately 10 cycles and employed TRBV1-TRBV30 forward primers alongside a C-beta reverse primer. Via MiXCR, TCRdb re-called the multiplex PCR reads, giving one row per CDR3 protein. The repertoire holds approximately 110,000 distinct CDR3 sequences, with around 60% as singletons.

This sequence joins TRBV10-3 and TRBJ1-2, with D tentatively TRBD1 (5 bases). Sequencing was carried out using liver tumor tissue from sampling region 3. Documented subset: tumor region T3, left-lateral pole. This receptor was taken from a woman aged 55-70 years with primary liver carcinoma and hepatitis B virus infection. The CDR3 loop is CDIRSGEGPPGYTF. For the CDR3, the DNA is TGCGACATCAGGTCGGGGGAGGGGCCTCCCGGCTACACCTTC.